Listed here are 24 T cell receptor beta chains from one sample, sequenced in a study of T-cell reconstitution after alpha-beta-depleted transplantation in children. As it was prepared, the TCRbeta library received unique molecular identifiers. TCRdb recomputed calls from the PCR reads with MiXCR, one row per CDR3 protein. The sample holds tens of thousands of distinct CDR3 sequences; less than 55% are singletons and the top ten take 95% to 98%. Here the sequenced sample was PBMCs, mostly from graft donor cells, taken 360 days after TCRalphabeta/CD19-depleted stem cell transplant. These receptors originate from a male patient aged 10 to 17 who had a stem cell transplant for acute lymphoblastic leukemia, so the T cells may come from the graft donor.

This clonotype appeared a few times. This sequence joins TRBV5-4 and TRBJ2-2; no firm D call. V shed 6 bases and J shed 0 bases, with 6 bases lying between them. This CDR3 contains 13 residues. CDR1 is SGHNT and CDR2 is YYREEE in the germline V gene (reference sequence). This CDR3 reads CASKPSNTGELFF. In nucleotides, the CDR3 is TGTGCCAGCAAGCCTTCGAACACCGGGGAGCTGTTTTTT.

The table lists this clonotype with a few counts. The V and J genes are TRBV29-1 and TRBJ2-1, with 9 bases matching TRBD2. Per germline, CDR1 SQVTM and CDR2 ANQGSEA. There are 15 residues in the CDR3. Trimming cost V 4 bases and J 8 bases; bases outside gene matches: 12. Here the CDR3 reads CSVGKAGGIRDEQFF. As DNA, the CDR3 is TGCAGCGTTGGAAAAGCGGGGGGCATAAGGGATGAGCAGTTCTTC.

This clonotype was observed a few times. The chain is built from TRBV12-3 or TRBV12-4 and TRBJ1-2, with D possibly being TRBD1 (5 bases). The CDR3 extends over 13 amino acids. V was trimmed by 7 bases and J by 5 bases, leaving 14 bases between them. The CDR3 DNA reads as TGTGCCAGCAAACCGGGGGTAGAATATGGCTACACCTTC. Its protein product is CASKPGVEYGYTF.

This chain links TRBV4-2 with TRBJ1-5; tentative D call: TRBD1 (6 bases). The CDR3 runs 16 residues. V lost 0 bases to trimming and J lost 5 bases, with 14 bases between them. Germline V gene data show CDR1 as LGHNA and CDR2 as YNFKEQ. This CDR3 is CASSQEESRGDQPQHF. The CDR3 nucleotides are TGTGCCAGCAGCCAAGAAGAGTCCAGGGGAGATCAGCCCCAGCATTTT.

Only a few counts were recorded for this clonotype. The chain combines TRBV2 with TRBJ1-1; TRBD1 matches at 7 bases. The CDR3 contains 14 residues. With V trimmed by 5 bases and J by 4 bases, 7 bases remained unmatched. Germline CDR1 reads SNHLY; CDR2 reads FYNNEI. The CDR3 region has the DNA TGTGCCAGCAGTAGTGACAGGGCGAGCACTGAAGCTTTCTTT. Amino acids: CASSSDRASTEAFF.

This clonotype was found a few times. CDR3 protein: CASSGAGLNFYEQYF. CDR3 DNA sequence: TGTGCCAGCAGTGGGGCCGGCCTAAACTTCTACGAGCAGTACTTC. The chain employs TRBV12-3 or TRBV12-4 and TRBJ2-7; possibly TRBD1 for D (5 bases). The CDR3 extends over 15 amino acids. Between the trimmed V and J ends, which lost 5 bases and 3 bases, there was a span of 17 bases.

J is TRBJ2-1 and V is TRBV28; 8 bases line up with TRBD1. The germline gives CDR1 MDHEN, CDR2 SYDVKM. V lost 5 bases and J lost 2; bases outside the gene matches: 11. The CDR3 contains 17 residues. CDR3 DNA: TGTGCCAGCAGTCCTCCGCCCGGGACAGGAACCTACAATGAGCAGTTCTTC. Its translation is CASSPPPGTGTYNEQFF.

The chain is built from TRBV5-1 and TRBJ1-5; D may be TRBD1 (6 bases). V lost 4 bases, J lost 5 bases, and 13 bases lay in between. The CDR3 sequence is 14 residues long. Germline lookup yields CDR1 SGHRS and CDR2 YFSETQ. The CDR3 DNA follows: TGCGCCAGCAGCCTAGGGGGGGGGGATCAGCCCCAGCATTTT. Protein sequence: CASSLGGGDQPQHF.

This clonotype was counted many times. The rearrangement uses TRBV11-1 and TRBJ2-7; D is possibly TRBD2 (6 bases). The length of the CDR3 is 14 residues. Germline CDR1 is SGHAT and CDR2 is FQDESV (reference sequence). V dropped 1 base and J dropped 2 bases, with 9 bases sitting between them. DNA of the CDR3: TGTGCCAGCAGCTTAGAGAGGAGGGCCTACGAGCAGTACTTC. It codes for CASSLERRAYEQYF.

The chain has TRBV10-3 and TRBJ2-4; the D is unclear. The CDR3 loop spans 14 amino acids. Germline CDR1 reads ENHRY; CDR2 reads SYGVKD. V was shortened by 10 bases and J by 8 bases, with 21 bases between the two germline ends. The CDR3 loop is CASREGPPRDIQYF. The CDR3 DNA reads as TGTGCCAGCCGAGAAGGCCCCCCAAGGGACATTCAGTACTTC.

The chain has TRBV21-1 and TRBJ2-7; whether TRBD2, the table's D call, matches the DNA was not checked. TRBV21-1 is annotated as a pseudogene. The length of the CDR3 is 15 residues. CDR3 in amino acids: CASSKGLASFYEQYF. CDR3 DNA: TGTGCCAGCAGCAAGGGACTAGCAAGCTTCTACGAGCAGTACTTC.

This chain uses TRBV12-3 or TRBV12-4 with TRBJ2-2; TRBD1 is a possible D gene (5 bases). V was clipped by 2 bases and J by 4 bases, with 8 bases between them. CDR3 size: 14 residues. In DNA, the CDR3 is TGTGCCAGCAGTTTAAGACAGTTCACCGGGGAGCTGTTTTTT. The encoded protein is CASSLRQFTGELFF.

This chain connects TRBV9 to TRBJ2-7; D not resolved. Germline CDR1 reads SGDLS; CDR2 reads YYNGEE. V lost 3 bases and J lost 4, with 14 bases in between. The CDR3 totals 14 residues. This CDR3 reads CASSAGGSSYEQYF. CDR3 nucleotide sequence: TGTGCCAGCAGCGCTGGCGGTAGTTCGTACGAGCAGTACTTC. Full variable domain (remainder filled in from reference TRBV9 and TRBJ2-7): DSGVTQTPKHLITATGQRVTLRCSPRSGDLSVYWYQQSLDQGLQFLIQYYNGEERAKGNILERFSAQQFPDLHSELNLSSLELGDSALYFCASSAGGSSYEQYFGPGTRLTVT.

The V call is TRBV27, the J call TRBJ2-5; D remains unclear. Trimming took off 1 base at V and 3 bases at J, with 3 bases between the two ends. Germline V gene data show CDR1 as MNHEY and CDR2 as SMNVEV (reference sequence). This CDR3 is 12 amino acids long. CDR3 bases: TGTGCCAGCAGTTTATGGGAAGAGACCCAGTACTTC. Translation gives CASSLWEETQYF.

This clonotype was found a few times. This rearrangement joins TRBV18 to TRBJ2-5, with D perhaps matching TRBD2 (5 bases). CDR3 size: 15 residues. Germline CDR1 is KGHSH and CDR2 is LQKENI. V lost 1 base, J lost 5 bases, and 14 bases lay in between. The CDR3 DNA reads as TGTGCCAGCTCACCACGGGCCGGGATAGCGGAGACCCAGTACTTC. Translation gives CASSPRAGIAETQYF.

The V and J genes are TRBV14 and TRBJ2-1, with D uncertain. Germline lookup yields CDR1 SGHDN and CDR2 FVKESK. The ends were cut back, 2 bases at V and 3 bases at J, with 8 bases in the middle. There are 14 residues in the CDR3. CDR3 in DNA: TGTGCCAGCAGCCAAATCCAGGACTACAATGAGCAGTTCTTC. Encoded protein: CASSQIQDYNEQFF.

This clonotype came up a few times. The V and J genes are TRBV9 and TRBJ2-7, with unresolved D. Germline V gene lookup returns CDR1 SGDLS and CDR2 YYNGEE. V lost 0 bases, J lost 2 bases, and 6 bases lay in between. The CDR3 is 13 residues long. The CDR3 sequence is CASSVGPAYEQYF. As DNA, the CDR3 is TGTGCCAGCAGCGTAGGACCCGCCTACGAGCAGTACTTC.

The chain employs TRBV20-1 and TRBJ2-1; perhaps D is TRBD1 or TRBD2 (5 bases each). Germline assignment: CDR1 DFQATT and CDR2 SNEGSKA (reference sequence). Trimming removed 0 bases at V and 2 bases at J, with 8 bases between. CDR3 size: 14 residues. CDR3 sequence: CSARERGTYNEQFF. CDR3 bases: TGCAGTGCTAGAGAGAGGGGCACCTACAATGAGCAGTTCTTC.

The rearrangement joins TRBV9 to TRBJ2-7; no definite D call. The V end was cut by 0 bases, the J end by 2 bases, with 9 bases between. CDR1 is SGDLS and CDR2 is YYNGEE in the germline V gene. There are 14 residues in the CDR3. The CDR3 DNA reads TGTGCCAGCAGCGTAGGCACGATCCCCTACGAGCAGTACTTC. It codes for CASSVGTIPYEQYF.

The rearrangement links TRBV10-2 to TRBJ2-7; unclear D gene. The CDR3 has 12 residues. CDR1 is WSHSY, CDR2 SAAADI, per germline. Trimming cost V 6 bases and J 4 bases, with 10 bases left between them. The CDR3 region has the DNA TGCGCCAGCAGGGACCCCGGGTACGAGCAGTACTTC. This gives the protein CASRDPGYEQYF.

The V and J genes are TRBV4-1 and TRBJ2-1, with a tentative D call TRBD2 (7 bases). The germline gives CDR1 MGHRA, CDR2 YSYEKL. With 4 bases removed from V and 4 bases from J, the gap between germline ends came to 23 bases. The length of the CDR3 is 18 residues. DNA of the CDR3: TGCGCCAGCAGCCCAAGCAGGGGTAGGGGAGGGGATTACAATGAGCAGTTCTTC. It is translated as CASSPSRGRGGDYNEQFF.

The CDR3 sequence is CSAWVGQGAFDTQYF. The CDR3 bases are TGCAGCGCCTGGGTGGGTCAGGGGGCCTTCGATACGCAGTATTTT. The J gene is TRBJ2-3, the V gene TRBV29-1; 8 nucleotides line up with TRBD1. Germline V gene data show CDR1 as SQVTM and CDR2 as ANQGSEA. The J segment lost 6 bases and the V segment lost 7 bases, leaving 15 bases of the junction unmatched. CDR3 length equals 15 residues.

This clonotype was observed a handful of times. This sequence joins TRBV25-1 and TRBJ2-5; TRBD1 matches at 8 bases. From germline, CDR1 is MGHDK and CDR2 SYGVNS. There are 15 residues in the CDR3. The J segment lost 6 bases and the V segment lost 3 bases, leaving 9 bases of the junction unmatched. CDR3 amino acids: CASSDRGRGIKTQYF. As DNA, the CDR3 is TGTGCCAGCAGTGACAGGGGGCGCGGGATAAAGACCCAGTACTTC.

The gene calls are TRBV7-6 and TRBJ2-1; 8 bases are a match to TRBD2. Germline CDR1 is SGHVS and CDR2 is FNYEAQ. V was clipped by 7 bases and J by 2 bases; unmatched bases: 7. The CDR3 consists of 15 residues. The CDR3 sequence: CASKQSGGPYNEQFF. CDR3 in DNA: TGTGCCAGCAAACAGAGCGGGGGTCCCTACAATGAGCAGTTCTTC. Variable domain in full (rest from reference TRBV7-6 and TRBJ2-1): GAGVSQSPRYKVTKRGQDVALRCDPISGHVSLYWYRQALGQGPEFLTYFNYEAQQDKSGLPNDRFSAERPEGSISTLTIQRTEQRDSAMYRCASKQSGGPYNEQFFGPGTRLTVL.